This TCR beta chain was obtained from a study of blood T cell repertoires in COVID-19. Study as a whole: PBMCs, B-cell-depleted T cells, or T cells were the source of the cDNA or gDNA that made up the material.

The data were produced by immunoSEQ multiplex PCR, yet TCRdb's version contains in-frame clones alone and is incomplete. This table holds around 40,000 clones, 87% found once. While infection was still active, Seattle patients were enrolled and then followed longitudinally. V shed 4 bases, J shed 15 bases, and the junction held 7 bases outside the gene matches. CDR3 length: 12 amino acids. The germline V gene encodes CDR1 MNHEY and CDR2 SVGAGI. The sequence was collected from a man between 60 and 70 years old with COVID-19, enrolled during active disease. The material sequenced was peripheral blood. The V gene is TRBV6-5, the J gene TRBJ2-1, with 9 positions matching TRBD1. The CDR3 sequence is CASSSPGQGAFF. As DNA, the CDR3 is TGTGCCAGCAGTTCCCCGGGACAGGGAGCGTTCTTC.